The subject of this entry is one TCR beta chain. Germline V gene data show CDR1 as SGHDT and CDR2 as YYEEEE. V lost 0 bases and J lost 4, with 13 bases in between. CDR3 length equals 16 residues. Produced via immunoSEQ multiplex PCR; TCRdb's table is partial and in-frame only. The data show about 89,000 clones, with roughly 84% seen just once and around 2.1% held by the top ten. This sample stems from a study of control samples from healthy donors and cancer patients. The chain uses TRBV5-6 and TRBJ2-2; the D call may be TRBD1 or TRBD2 (5 bases each). Sequencing was performed on blood. The receptor's source is a woman between 35 and 50 years old in good health. The CDR3 DNA reads as TGTGCCAGCAGCTTGGGAGGTGAGGGGCCCACCGGGGAGCTGTTTTTT. It encodes CASSLGGEGPTGELFF.